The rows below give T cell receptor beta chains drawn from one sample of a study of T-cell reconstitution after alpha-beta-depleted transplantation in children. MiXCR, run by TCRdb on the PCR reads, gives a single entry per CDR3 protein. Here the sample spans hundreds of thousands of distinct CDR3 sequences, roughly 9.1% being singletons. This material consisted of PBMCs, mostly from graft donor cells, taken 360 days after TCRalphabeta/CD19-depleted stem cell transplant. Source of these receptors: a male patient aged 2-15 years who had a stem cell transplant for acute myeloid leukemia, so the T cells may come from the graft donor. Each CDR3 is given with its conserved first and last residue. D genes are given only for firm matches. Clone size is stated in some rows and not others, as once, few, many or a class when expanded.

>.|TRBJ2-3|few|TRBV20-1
TGCAGTGCTAGAGTCGAGGTCAGCACAGATACGCAGTATTTT
CSARVEVSTDTQYF
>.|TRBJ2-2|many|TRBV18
TGTGCCAGCTCCCTTTTTGAGGACACCGGGGAGCTGTTTTTT
CASSLFEDTGELFF
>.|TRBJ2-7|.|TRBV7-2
TGTGCCAGCAGCGACCGGGACTTCAAGTCCTACGAGCAGTACTTC
CASSDRDFKSYEQYF
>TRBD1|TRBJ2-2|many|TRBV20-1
TGCAGTGCGACGGACAGGGGGGGATCCGGGGAGCTGTTTTTT
CSATDRGGSGELFF
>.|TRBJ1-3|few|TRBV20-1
TGCAGTGCTAGACAGGCAGGCTCTGGAAACACCATATATTTT
CSARQAGSGNTIYF
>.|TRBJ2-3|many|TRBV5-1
TGCGCCAGCAGCAAAACAGGGATCGCAGATACGCAGTATTTT
CASSKTGIADTQYF
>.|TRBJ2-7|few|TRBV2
TGTGCCAGCAGTGAGGACCACTCCTACGAGCAGTACTTC
CASSEDHSYEQYF
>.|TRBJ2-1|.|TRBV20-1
TGCAGTGCTAGAGATATGGGGCAGGGCTCCTCCTACAATGAGCAGTTCTTC
CSARDMGQGSSYNEQFF
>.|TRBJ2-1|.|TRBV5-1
TGCGCCAGCAGCTTGCCCCGCAGAAATGCCTACAATGAGCAGTTCTTC
CASSLPRRNAYNEQFF
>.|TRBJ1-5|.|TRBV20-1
TGCAGTGCTAGAGGATCTGGCCGAGGGAGGCCCCAGCATTTT
CSARGSGRGRPQHF
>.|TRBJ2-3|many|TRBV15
TGTGCCACCAGCAGAAGTCGGGGGAGATTGGGGGGCACAGATACGCAGTATTTT
CATSRSRGRLGGTDTQYF
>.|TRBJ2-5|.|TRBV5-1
TGCGCCAGCAGCTTGGGCAGGGTATTGGAGACCCAGTACTTC
CASSLGRVLETQYF
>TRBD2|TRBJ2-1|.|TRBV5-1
TGCGCCACTCAACCGGGACTAGCGGGGGCCTTTAGCTCCTACAATGAGCAGTTCTTC
CATQPGLAGAFSSYNEQFF
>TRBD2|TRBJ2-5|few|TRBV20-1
TGCAGTGCTAGAGGCATGACTAGCGGGGTCCAAGAGACCCAGTACTTC
CSARGMTSGVQETQYF
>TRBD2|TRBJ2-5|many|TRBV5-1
TGCGCCAGCAGCTTGCTAGCGGGGGGAAGAGAGACCCAGTACTTC
CASSLLAGGRETQYF
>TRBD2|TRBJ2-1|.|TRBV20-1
TGCAGTGCTAGACGACTAGCGGGGATCAATGAGCAGTTCTTC
CSARRLAGINEQFF
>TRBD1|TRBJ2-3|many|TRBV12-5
TGTGCTAGTGGTTTGGTACGGGGACAGGGACGCGATACGCAGTATTTT
CASGLVRGQGRDTQYF
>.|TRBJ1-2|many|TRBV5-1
TGCGCCAGCAGCCGTATAGGGAGTGACTATGGCTACACCTTC
CASSRIGSDYGYTF
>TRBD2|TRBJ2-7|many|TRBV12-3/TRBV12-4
TGTGCCAGCAGTCCGGGACTAGCGGGAGTCACATTCTACGAGCAGTACTTC
CASSPGLAGVTFYEQYF
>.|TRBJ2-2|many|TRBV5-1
TGCGCCAGCAGTCCGCCTCGCACCGGGGAGCTGTTTTTT
CASSPPRTGELFF
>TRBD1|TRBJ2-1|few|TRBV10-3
TGTGCCATCAGCAATTCCGGGACAGGGGGCTTCGATGAGCAGTTCTTC
CAISNSGTGGFDEQFF
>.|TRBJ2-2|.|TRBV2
TGTGCCAGCAGTACCCGAACCGGGGAGCTGTTTTTT
CASSTRTGELFF
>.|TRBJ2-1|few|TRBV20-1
TGCAGTGCTAGCGACAATGAGCAGTTCTTC
CSASDNEQFF
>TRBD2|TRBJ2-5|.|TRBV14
TGTGCCAGCAGCCAAGGGACTAGCGGGATGGAGACCCAGTACTTC
CASSQGTSGMETQYF
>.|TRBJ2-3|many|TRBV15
TGTGCCACCAGCGGATATCGACAGTCGTTTTTTGGGCGTCCAAGCACAGATACGCAGTATTTT
CATSGYRQSFFGRPSTDTQYF
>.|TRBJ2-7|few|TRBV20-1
TGCAGTGCAAAGCGGGTAGGGGGATACGAGCAGTACTTC
CSAKRVGGYEQYF
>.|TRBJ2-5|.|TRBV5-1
TGCGCCAGCAGCTTCGGGCATCCTCAAGAGACCCAGTACTTC
CASSFGHPQETQYF
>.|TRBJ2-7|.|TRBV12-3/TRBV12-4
TGTGCCAGCAGTTTCGTCAGTGTCAGTACCTACGAGCAGTACTTC
CASSFVSVSTYEQYF
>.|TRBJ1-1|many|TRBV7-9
TGTGCCAGCAAGTTGGCGGGTTGGGACACTGAAGCTTTCTTT
CASKLAGWDTEAFF
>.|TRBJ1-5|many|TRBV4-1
TGCGCCAGCAGCCAAGATCCTGACAGACTTAGCAATCAGCCCCAGCATTTT
CASSQDPDRLSNQPQHF
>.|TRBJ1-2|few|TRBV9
TGTGCCAGCAGCGTCGACTTCTCGGACTATGGCTACACCTTC
CASSVDFSDYGYTF
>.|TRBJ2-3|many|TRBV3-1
TGTGCCAGCAGCCTGACAGGAATAATTCGCACAGATACGCAGTATTTT
CASSLTGIIRTDTQYF